This TCR beta chain was sequenced during a study of monozygotic twins with cystic fibrosis. Across the study: Libraries were built from roughly 3 micrograms of fragmented DNA using around 15 PCR cycles. The study's findings and limits: Low clonality (median 0.0095) suggested a mostly naive repertoire. Unrelated CF individuals shared fewer identical clonotypes than monozygotic CF twins. J usage was most co-twin-similar in 8 of 16 pairs, V in 13.

Germline CDR1 and CDR2: SGHVS and FNYEAQ. This CDR3 spans 15 amino acids. Trimming took 4 bases from V and 5 from J; bases not matched to a gene: 4. As concerns this clone: Antigen: not known.

Profiled with immunoSEQ multiplex PCR; TCRdb holds only in-frame clones, not every one. The table includes roughly 25,000 clones, 95% to 98% detected once. Input material: blood. The chain carries TRBV7-6 and TRBJ2-1; TRBD2 matches 11 bases. The TCR comes from a girl between 2 and 10 years old with cystic fibrosis. This CDR3 is CASSYGTSGNNEQFF. CDR3 bases: TGTGCCAGCAGCTATGGGACTAGCGGAAACAATGAGCAGTTCTTC.